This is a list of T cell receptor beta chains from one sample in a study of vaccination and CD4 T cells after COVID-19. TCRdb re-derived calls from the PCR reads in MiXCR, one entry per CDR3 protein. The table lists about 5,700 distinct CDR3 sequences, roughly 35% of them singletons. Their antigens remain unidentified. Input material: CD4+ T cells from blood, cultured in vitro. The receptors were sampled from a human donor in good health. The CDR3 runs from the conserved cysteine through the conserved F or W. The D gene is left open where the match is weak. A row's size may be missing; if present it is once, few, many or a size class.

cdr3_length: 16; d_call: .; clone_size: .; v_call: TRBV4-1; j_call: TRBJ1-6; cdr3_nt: TGCGCCAGCAGCCAAGATTTGGCCGCTCGAAATTCACCCCTCCACTTT; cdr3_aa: CASSQDLAARNSPLHF
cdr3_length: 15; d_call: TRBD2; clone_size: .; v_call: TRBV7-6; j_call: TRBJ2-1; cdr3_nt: TGTGCCAGCAGCTTTAGCGGGGGCTCCTACAATGAGCAGTTCTTC; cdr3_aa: CASSFSGGSYNEQFF
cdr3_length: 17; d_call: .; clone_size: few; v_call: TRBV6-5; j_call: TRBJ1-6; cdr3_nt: TGTGCCAGCAGTTACTCGGGGCTGGGTACCGATAATTCACCCCTCCACTTT; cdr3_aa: CASSYSGLGTDNSPLHF
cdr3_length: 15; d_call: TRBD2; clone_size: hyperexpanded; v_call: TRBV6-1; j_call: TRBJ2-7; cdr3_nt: TGTGCCAGCGGGGCGGGGGGCACGAGCTCCTACGAGCAGTACTTC; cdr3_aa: CASGAGGTSSYEQYF
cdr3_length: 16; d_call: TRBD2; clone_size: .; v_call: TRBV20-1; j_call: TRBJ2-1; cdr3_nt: TGCAGTGCTAGAGATTTACTAGCGGGGGGCCTCAATGAGCAGTTCTTC; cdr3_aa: CSARDLLAGGLNEQFF
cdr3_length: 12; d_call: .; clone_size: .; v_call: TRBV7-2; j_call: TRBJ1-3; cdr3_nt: TGTGCCAGCACCTACTCTGGAAACACCATATATTTT; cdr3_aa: CASTYSGNTIYF
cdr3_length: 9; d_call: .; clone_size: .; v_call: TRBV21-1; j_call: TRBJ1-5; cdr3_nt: TGTGCCACTCGGCAGCTCCAGCATTTT; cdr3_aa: CATRQLQHF
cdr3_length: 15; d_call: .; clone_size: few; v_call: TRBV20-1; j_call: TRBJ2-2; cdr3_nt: TGCAGTGCTAGAGATAGAGTCTCAAACACCGGGGAGCTGTTTTTT; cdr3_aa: CSARDRVSNTGELFF
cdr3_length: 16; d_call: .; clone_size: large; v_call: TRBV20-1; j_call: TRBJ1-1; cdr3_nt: TGCAGTGCTAGAGATGAGAGGCTAAGGATGAACACTGAAGCTTTCTTT; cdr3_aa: CSARDERLRMNTEAFF
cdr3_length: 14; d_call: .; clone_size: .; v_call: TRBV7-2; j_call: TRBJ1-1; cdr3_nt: TGTGCCAGCAGCTTAGGACAGACCAACACTGAAGCTTTCTTT; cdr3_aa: CASSLGQTNTEAFF
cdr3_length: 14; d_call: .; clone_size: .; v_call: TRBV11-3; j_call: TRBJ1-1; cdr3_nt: TGTGCCAGCAGCCTATCGGGAGTGAACACTGAAGCTTTCTTT; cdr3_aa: CASSLSGVNTEAFF
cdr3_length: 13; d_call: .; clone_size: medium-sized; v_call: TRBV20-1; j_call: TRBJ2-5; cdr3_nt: TGCAGTGCTTTGGACTGGACTCAAGAGACCCAGTACTTC; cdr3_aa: CSALDWTQETQYF
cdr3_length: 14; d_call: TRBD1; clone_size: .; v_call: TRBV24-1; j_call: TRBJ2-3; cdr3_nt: TGTGCCACCATGGACAGGGGAGGCACAGATACGCAGTATTTT; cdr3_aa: CATMDRGGTDTQYF
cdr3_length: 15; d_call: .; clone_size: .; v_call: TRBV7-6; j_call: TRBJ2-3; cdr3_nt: TGTGCCAGCAGCCTGGGGCCTTCCCCCCCAGATACGCAGTATTTT; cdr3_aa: CASSLGPSPPDTQYF